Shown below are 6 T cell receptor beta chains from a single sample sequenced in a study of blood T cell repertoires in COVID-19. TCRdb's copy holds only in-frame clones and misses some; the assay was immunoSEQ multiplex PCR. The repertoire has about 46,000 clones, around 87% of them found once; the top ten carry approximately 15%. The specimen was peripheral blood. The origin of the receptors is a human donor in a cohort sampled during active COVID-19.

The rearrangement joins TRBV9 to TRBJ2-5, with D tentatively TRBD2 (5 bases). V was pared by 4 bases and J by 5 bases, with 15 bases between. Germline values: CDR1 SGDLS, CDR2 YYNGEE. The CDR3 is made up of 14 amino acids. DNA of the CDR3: TGTGCCAGCAGCTTGGGCGGGTCTTATGAGACCCAGTACTTC. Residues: CASSLGGSYETQYF.

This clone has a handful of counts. CDR3: CASSYSARKEAFF. The CDR3 DNA reads TGTGCCAGCAGTTACTCGGCGCGGAAAGAAGCTTTCTTT. This chain joins TRBV6-6 and TRBJ1-1; D remains ambiguous. Germline CDR1 is MNHNY and CDR2 is SVGAGI (reference sequence). V was pared by 0 bases and J by 8 bases, with 10 bases between. The length of the CDR3 is 13 residues.

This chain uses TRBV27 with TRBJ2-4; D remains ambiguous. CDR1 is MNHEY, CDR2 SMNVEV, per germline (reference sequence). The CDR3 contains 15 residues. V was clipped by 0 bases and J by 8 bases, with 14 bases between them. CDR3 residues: CASSLSRRIRDIQYF. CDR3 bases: TGTGCCAGCAGTTTATCGAGGCGGATAAGAGACATTCAGTACTTC.

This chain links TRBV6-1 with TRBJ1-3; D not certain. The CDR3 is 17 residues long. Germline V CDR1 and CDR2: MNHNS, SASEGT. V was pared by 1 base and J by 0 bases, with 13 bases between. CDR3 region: CASSEDVGSSSGNTIYF. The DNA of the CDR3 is TGTGCCAGCAGTGAAGATGTGGGCAGCAGCTCTGGAAACACCATATATTTT.

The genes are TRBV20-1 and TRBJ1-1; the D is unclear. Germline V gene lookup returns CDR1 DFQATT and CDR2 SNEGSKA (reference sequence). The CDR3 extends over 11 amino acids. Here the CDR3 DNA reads TGCAGCTTCCGGGTGGGTACTGAAGCTTTCTTT. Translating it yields CSFRVGTEAFF.

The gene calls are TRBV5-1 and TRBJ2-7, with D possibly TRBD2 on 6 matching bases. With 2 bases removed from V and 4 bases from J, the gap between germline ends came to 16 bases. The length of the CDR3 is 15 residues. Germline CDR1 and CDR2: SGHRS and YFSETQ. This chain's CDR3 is CASSFEGQAGYEQYF. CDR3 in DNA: TGCGCCAGCAGCTTTGAAGGGCAGGCGGGATACGAGCAGTACTTC.